The clone carrying this TCR beta chain has a handful of counts. Its specificity is not known. These data come from a study of CD8 T cells in ankylosing spondylitis. Broader study findings: Several highly homologous variants formed a TCR beta motif that appeared characteristic of ankylosing spondylitis blood. Clones linked to the disease showed a CD8+ phenotype. They occurred at relatively low frequencies in peripheral blood. Previous work reported some of these motif variants in the synovial fluid and blood of reactive arthritis.

Quantitative 5'-RACE with molecular barcodes generated TCR beta libraries. TCRdb recomputed calls from the 5' RACE reads with MiXCR, one row per CDR3 protein. The sample consists of just under 550,000 distinct CDR3 sequences, more than 9.5% of them appearing once. V was clipped by 0 bases and J by 1 base, with 11 bases between them. Germline loops: CDR1 SGHRS, CDR2 YFSETQ. The CDR3 has 17 amino acids. Sequenced input: blood, either unsorted or a sorted T cell fraction (not recorded which). This receptor was taken from a male donor with ankylosing spondylitis. The rearrangement links TRBV5-1 to TRBJ2-6; D is unclear. The CDR3 DNA is TGCGCCAGCAGCTTGGGGCAGCGACCTTCTGGGGCCAACGTCCTGACTTTC. The encoded protein is CASSLGQRPSGANVLTF.